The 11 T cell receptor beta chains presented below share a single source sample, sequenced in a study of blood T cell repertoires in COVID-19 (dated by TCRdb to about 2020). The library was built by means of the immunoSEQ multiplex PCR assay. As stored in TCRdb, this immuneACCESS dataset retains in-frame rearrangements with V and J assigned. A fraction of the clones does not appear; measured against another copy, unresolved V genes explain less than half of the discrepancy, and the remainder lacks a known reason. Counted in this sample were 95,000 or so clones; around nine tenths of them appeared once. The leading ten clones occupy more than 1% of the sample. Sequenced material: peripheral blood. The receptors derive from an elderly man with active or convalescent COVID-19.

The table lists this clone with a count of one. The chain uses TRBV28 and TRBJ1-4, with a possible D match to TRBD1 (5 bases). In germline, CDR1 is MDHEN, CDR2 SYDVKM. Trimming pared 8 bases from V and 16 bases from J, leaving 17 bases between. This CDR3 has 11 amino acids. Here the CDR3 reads CASLAGGREFF. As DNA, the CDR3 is TGTGCCAGCCTTGCGGGGGGGAGGGAGTTTTTT.

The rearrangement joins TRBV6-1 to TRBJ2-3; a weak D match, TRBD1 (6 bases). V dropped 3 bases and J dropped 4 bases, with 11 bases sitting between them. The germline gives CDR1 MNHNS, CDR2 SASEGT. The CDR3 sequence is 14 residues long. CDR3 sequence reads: CASSDGDTPDTQYF. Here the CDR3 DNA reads TGTGCCAGCAGTGACGGGGACACGCCAGATACGCAGTATTTT.

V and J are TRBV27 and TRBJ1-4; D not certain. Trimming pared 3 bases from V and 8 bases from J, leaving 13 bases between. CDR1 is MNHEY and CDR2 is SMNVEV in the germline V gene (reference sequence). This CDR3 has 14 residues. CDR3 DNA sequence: TGTGCCAGCAGTTTTGCGGGGTCGCGAGAAAAACTGTTTTTT. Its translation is CASSFAGSREKLFF.

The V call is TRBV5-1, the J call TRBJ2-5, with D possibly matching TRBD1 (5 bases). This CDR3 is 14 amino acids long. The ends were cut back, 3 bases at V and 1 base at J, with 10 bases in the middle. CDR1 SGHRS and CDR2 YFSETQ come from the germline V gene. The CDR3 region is CASSSGQVQETQYF. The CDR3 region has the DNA TGCGCCAGCAGCTCTGGACAAGTCCAAGAGACCCAGTACTTC.

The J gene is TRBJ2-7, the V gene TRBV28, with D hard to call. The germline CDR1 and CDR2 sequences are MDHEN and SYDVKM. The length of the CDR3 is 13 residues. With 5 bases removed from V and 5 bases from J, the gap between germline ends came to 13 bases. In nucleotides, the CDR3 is TGTGCCAGCAGTGCCTCGGGTAAGGACGAGCAGTACTTC. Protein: CASSASGKDEQYF.

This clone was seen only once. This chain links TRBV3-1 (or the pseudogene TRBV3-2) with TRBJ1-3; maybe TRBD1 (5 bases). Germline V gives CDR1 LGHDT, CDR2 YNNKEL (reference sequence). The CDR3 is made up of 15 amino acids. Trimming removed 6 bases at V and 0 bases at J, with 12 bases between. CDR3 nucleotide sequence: TGTGCCAGCAGACCGAGCGGGACCTCTGGAAACACCATATATTTT. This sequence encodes CASRPSGTSGNTIYF.

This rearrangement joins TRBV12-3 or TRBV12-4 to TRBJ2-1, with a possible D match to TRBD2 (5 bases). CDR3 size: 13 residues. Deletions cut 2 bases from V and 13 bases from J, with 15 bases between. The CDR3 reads CASSLIGEMVQFF. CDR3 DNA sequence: TGTGCCAGCAGTTTAATCGGGGAAATGGTACAGTTCTTC.

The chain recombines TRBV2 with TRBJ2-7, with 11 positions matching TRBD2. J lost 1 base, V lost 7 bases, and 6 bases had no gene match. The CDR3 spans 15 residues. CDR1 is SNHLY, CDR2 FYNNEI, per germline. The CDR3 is CASMLTSGESYEQYF. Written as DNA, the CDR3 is TGTGCCAGCATGCTGACTAGCGGGGAATCCTACGAGCAGTACTTC.

Here the CDR3 DNA reads TGCGCCAGCAGCCAAGATCCCATACGGGGTGACAACTATGGCTACACCTTC. Protein product: CASSQDPIRGDNYGYTF. The chain links TRBV4-3 to TRBJ1-2; D call uncertain. The CDR3 totals 17 residues. Trimming cost V 0 bases and J 2 bases, with 16 bases left between them. Germline V CDR1 and CDR2: LGHNA, YSLEER.

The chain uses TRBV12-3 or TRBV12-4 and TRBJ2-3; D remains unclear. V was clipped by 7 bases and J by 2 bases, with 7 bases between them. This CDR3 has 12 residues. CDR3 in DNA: TGTGCCAGCACCCAATTCACAGATACGCAGTATTTT. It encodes CASTQFTDTQYF.

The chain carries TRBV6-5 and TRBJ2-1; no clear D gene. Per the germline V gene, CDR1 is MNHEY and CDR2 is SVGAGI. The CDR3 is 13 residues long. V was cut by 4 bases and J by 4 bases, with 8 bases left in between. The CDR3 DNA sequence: TGTGCCAGCAGTTCAGAACCATACAATGAGCAGTTCTTC. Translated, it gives CASSSEPYNEQFF.